This is a list of T cell receptor beta chains from one sample in a study of response to subunit inactivated influenza vaccine. From the RT-PCR reads, TCRdb called clonotypes with MiXCR, one entry per CDR3 protein. The repertoire holds 400,000 to 650,000 distinct CDR3 sequences, approximately 7.2% seen once, with roughly 14% in the top ten. The material sequenced was PBMCs from blood, taken 23 months after vaccination. These receptors were obtained from a man aged 45 to 70 who received an inactivated influenza vaccine. The CDR3 runs from the conserved cysteine through the conserved F or W. Clone size is stated in some rows and not others, as once, few, many or a class when expanded.

CDR3 length: 17; V gene: TRBV6-5; J gene: TRBJ2-1; clone size: NA; CDR3 protein: CASSYSSGTAAYNEQFF
CDR3 length: 13; V gene: TRBV6-6; J gene: TRBJ2-1; clone size: few; CDR3 protein: CASSYNSGGEQFF
CDR3 length: 15; V gene: TRBV19; J gene: TRBJ2-1; clone size: NA; CDR3 protein: CASKLGQATYNEQFF
CDR3 length: 15; V gene: TRBV9; J gene: TRBJ1-5; clone size: few; CDR3 protein: CASSHGRGVNQPQHF
CDR3 length: 13; V gene: TRBV29-1; J gene: TRBJ1-2; clone size: many; CDR3 protein: CSVERRSNYGYTF
CDR3 length: 15; V gene: TRBV9; J gene: TRBJ2-3; clone size: few; CDR3 protein: CASSVERGEGDTQYF
CDR3 length: 14; V gene: TRBV5-1; J gene: TRBJ2-1; clone size: NA; CDR3 protein: CASSLDTGLDEQFF
CDR3 length: 14; V gene: TRBV27; J gene: TRBJ2-7; clone size: many; CDR3 protein: CASSVYTGDYEQYF
CDR3 length: 13; V gene: TRBV20-1; J gene: TRBJ2-7; clone size: many; CDR3 protein: CSARQGESYEQYF
CDR3 length: 13; V gene: TRBV2; J gene: TRBJ2-1; clone size: many; CDR3 protein: CASNRDRDNEQFF
CDR3 length: 12; V gene: TRBV28; J gene: TRBJ2-7; clone size: many; CDR3 protein: CASSPDSYEQYF
CDR3 length: 14; V gene: TRBV2; J gene: TRBJ2-5; clone size: many; CDR3 protein: CASAELLTQETQYF
CDR3 length: 16; V gene: TRBV6-1; J gene: TRBJ2-3; clone size: many; CDR3 protein: CASSEFGGLSTDTQYF
CDR3 length: 14; V gene: TRBV27; J gene: TRBJ2-5; clone size: NA; CDR3 protein: CASTSGRFQETQYF
CDR3 length: 14; V gene: TRBV4-2; J gene: TRBJ1-6; clone size: NA; CDR3 protein: CASSQGDRVSPLHF
CDR3 length: 12; V gene: TRBV7-2; J gene: TRBJ2-7; clone size: NA; CDR3 protein: CASSPGWNEQYF
CDR3 length: 17; V gene: TRBV5-6; J gene: TRBJ2-5; clone size: many; CDR3 protein: CASSLWGLSSLRETQYF
CDR3 length: 19; V gene: TRBV4-2; J gene: TRBJ2-1; clone size: many; CDR3 protein: CASSQGPRGARSSYNEQFF
CDR3 length: 14; V gene: TRBV6-5; J gene: TRBJ2-5; clone size: many; CDR3 protein: CASSWLAAQETQYF
CDR3 length: 15; V gene: TRBV5-1; J gene: TRBJ2-1; clone size: few; CDR3 protein: CASSTWGSSYNEQFF
CDR3 length: 13; V gene: TRBV12-3/TRBV12-4; J gene: TRBJ2-1; clone size: few; CDR3 protein: CATGTNRYNEQFF
CDR3 length: 18; V gene: TRBV24-1; J gene: TRBJ2-3; clone size: few; CDR3 protein: CATSDLWTSGTDTDTQYF
CDR3 length: 15; V gene: TRBV20-1; J gene: TRBJ2-2; clone size: many; CDR3 protein: CSASPGGTNTGELFF
CDR3 length: 15; V gene: TRBV28; J gene: TRBJ1-5; clone size: many; CDR3 protein: CASISGAGSNQPQHF
CDR3 length: 13; V gene: TRBV5-1; J gene: TRBJ1-2; clone size: NA; CDR3 protein: CASGPSGSYGYTF
CDR3 length: 13; V gene: TRBV20-1; J gene: TRBJ2-1; clone size: NA; CDR3 protein: CSARDLGRNEQFF
CDR3 length: 13; V gene: TRBV6-6; J gene: TRBJ1-2; clone size: NA; CDR3 protein: CASSLSRVRGYTF
CDR3 length: 16; V gene: TRBV12-3/TRBV12-4; J gene: TRBJ2-1; clone size: NA; CDR3 protein: CASSSLAGTSIDEQFF
CDR3 length: 14; V gene: TRBV7-2; J gene: TRBJ2-3; clone size: NA; CDR3 protein: CASRLQLSTDTQYF
CDR3 length: 15; V gene: TRBV20-1; J gene: TRBJ2-3; clone size: few; CDR3 protein: CSADAAGLLSDTQYF
CDR3 length: 16; V gene: TRBV12-3/TRBV12-4; J gene: TRBJ2-1; clone size: NA; CDR3 protein: CASSPGPGLVSHEQFF
CDR3 length: 13; V gene: TRBV28; J gene: TRBJ2-7; clone size: few; CDR3 protein: CASSPLAAYEQYF
CDR3 length: 15; V gene: TRBV7-2; J gene: TRBJ2-4; clone size: many; CDR3 protein: CASSYGTGLKNIQYF
CDR3 length: 12; V gene: TRBV7-9; J gene: TRBJ2-1; clone size: NA; CDR3 protein: CASSFPLNEQFF
CDR3 length: 14; V gene: TRBV5-1; J gene: TRBJ2-1; clone size: NA; CDR3 protein: CASMSDSSYNEQLF
CDR3 length: 13; V gene: TRBV29-1; J gene: TRBJ2-1; clone size: many; CDR3 protein: CSVARDLSDEQFF
CDR3 length: 16; V gene: TRBV27; J gene: TRBJ2-2; clone size: many; CDR3 protein: CASSLLSGGTTGELFF
CDR3 length: 12; V gene: TRBV20-1; J gene: TRBJ2-1; clone size: NA; CDR3 protein: CSATQGYNEQFF
CDR3 length: 14; V gene: TRBV20-1; J gene: TRBJ2-7; clone size: NA; CDR3 protein: CSANRDRGLYEQYF
CDR3 length: 15; V gene: TRBV6-5; J gene: TRBJ2-5; clone size: NA; CDR3 protein: CASSSLGPRRETQYF
CDR3 length: 15; V gene: TRBV3-1; J gene: TRBJ2-7; clone size: NA; CDR3 protein: CASSQEGPSSYEQYF
CDR3 length: 15; V gene: TRBV4-3; J gene: TRBJ2-2; clone size: many; CDR3 protein: CASSQFKGQTGELFF
CDR3 length: 16; V gene: TRBV7-2; J gene: TRBJ2-2; clone size: many; CDR3 protein: CASSSPANANTGELFF
CDR3 length: 15; V gene: TRBV10-3; J gene: TRBJ2-7; clone size: few; CDR3 protein: CAISPDRGPSYEQYF
CDR3 length: 14; V gene: TRBV10-2; J gene: TRBJ2-1; clone size: many; CDR3 protein: CATLAGDAYNEQFF
CDR3 length: 13; V gene: TRBV6-2/TRBV6-3; J gene: TRBJ2-5; clone size: few; CDR3 protein: CASRLAGQETQYF
CDR3 length: 13; V gene: TRBV6-1; J gene: TRBJ2-3; clone size: few; CDR3 protein: CASSEDIRATQYF
CDR3 length: 12; V gene: TRBV2; J gene: TRBJ2-7; clone size: NA; CDR3 protein: CASRRQSWEQYF
CDR3 length: 15; V gene: TRBV4-3; J gene: TRBJ2-1; clone size: many; CDR3 protein: CASSQDSRGYNEQFF
CDR3 length: 14; V gene: TRBV12-3/TRBV12-4; J gene: TRBJ2-1; clone size: many; CDR3 protein: CASSSKTDYNEQFF
CDR3 length: 13; V gene: TRBV19; J gene: TRBJ1-1; clone size: NA; CDR3 protein: CASKILPGAEAFF
CDR3 length: 18; V gene: TRBV6-2/TRBV6-3; J gene: TRBJ2-1; clone size: many; CDR3 protein: CASSSGQGRDLIYNEQFF
CDR3 length: 14; V gene: TRBV29-1; J gene: TRBJ2-3; clone size: few; CDR3 protein: CSVSAGMRSDTQYF
CDR3 length: 11; V gene: TRBV20-1; J gene: TRBJ2-7; clone size: NA; CDR3 protein: CSVKTVEGMVF